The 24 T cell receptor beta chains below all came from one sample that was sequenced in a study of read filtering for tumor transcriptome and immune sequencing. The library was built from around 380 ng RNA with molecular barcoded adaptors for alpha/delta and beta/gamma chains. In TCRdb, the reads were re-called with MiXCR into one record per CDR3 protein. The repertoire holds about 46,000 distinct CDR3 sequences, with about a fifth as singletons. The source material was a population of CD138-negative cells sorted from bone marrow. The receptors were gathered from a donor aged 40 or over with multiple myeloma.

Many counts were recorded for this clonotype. The chain's CDR3 is CASRRHYGYTF. CDR3 sequence (DNA): TGTGCCAGCAGAAGGCACTATGGCTACACCTTC. The gene calls are TRBV2 and TRBJ1-2; D is ambiguous. CDR1 and CDR2 from the germline V gene are SNHLY and FYNNEI. There are 11 residues in the CDR3. V lost 6 bases, J lost 3 bases, and 5 bases lay in between.

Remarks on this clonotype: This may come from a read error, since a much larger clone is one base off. CDR3 in amino acids: CASSLGLGFGGTQYF. In nucleotides, the CDR3 is TGTGCCAGCAGCTTGGGTCTCGGGTTTGGCGGCACGCAGTATTTT. This chain connects TRBV7-2 to TRBJ2-3; no firm D call. Trimming removed 3 bases from V and 9 bases from J, with 19 bases in between. The CDR3 contains 15 residues. CDR1 and CDR2 (germline): SGHTA, FQGNSA.

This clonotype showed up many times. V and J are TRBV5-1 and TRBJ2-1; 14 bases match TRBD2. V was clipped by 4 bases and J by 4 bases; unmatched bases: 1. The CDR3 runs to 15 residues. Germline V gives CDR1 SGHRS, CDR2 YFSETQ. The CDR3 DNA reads TGCGCCAGCAGCGGACTAGCGGGAGGTTACAATGAGCAGTTCTTC. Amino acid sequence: CASSGLAGGYNEQFF.

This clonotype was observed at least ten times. The CDR3 DNA reads TGCGCCAGCAGCCAAGTTACTAGCGTTCAAGAGACCCAGTACTTC. Protein: CASSQVTSVQETQYF. The chain combines TRBV4-1 with TRBJ2-5; 7 nucleotides match TRBD2. The V gene end was trimmed by 1 base and the J gene end by 2 bases; junction bases not matched to a gene: 4. The CDR3 is made up of 15 amino acids. Germline values: CDR1 MGHRA, CDR2 YSYEKL.

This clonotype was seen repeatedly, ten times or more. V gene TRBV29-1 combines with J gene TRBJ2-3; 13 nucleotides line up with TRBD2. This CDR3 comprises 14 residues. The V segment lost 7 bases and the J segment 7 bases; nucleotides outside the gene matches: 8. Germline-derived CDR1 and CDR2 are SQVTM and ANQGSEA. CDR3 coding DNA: TGCAGCGCCTCCGGGGGACTAGCGGGAAATACGCAGTATTTT. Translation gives CSASGGLAGNTQYF.

This CDR3 reads CASSYLVGQRVHEQFF. CDR3 nucleotides: TGTGCCAGCAGTTACCTAGTGGGACAGAGAGTACATGAGCAGTTCTTC. This chain joins TRBV6-2 or TRBV6-3 and TRBJ2-1; 7 nucleotides align to TRBD1. Trimming at V came to 2 bases and at J to 8 bases, leaving 12 bases not matched to a gene. Per the germline V gene, CDR1 is MNHEY and CDR2 is SVGEGT. CDR3 length: 16 amino acids.

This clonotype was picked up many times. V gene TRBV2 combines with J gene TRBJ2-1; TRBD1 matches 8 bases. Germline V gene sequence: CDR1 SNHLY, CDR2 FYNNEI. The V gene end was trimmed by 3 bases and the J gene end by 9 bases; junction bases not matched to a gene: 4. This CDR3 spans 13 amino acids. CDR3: CASSDQGAIEQFF. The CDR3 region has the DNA TGTGCCAGCAGTGACCAGGGGGCAATTGAGCAGTTCTTC. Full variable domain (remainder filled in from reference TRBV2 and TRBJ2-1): EPEVTQTPSHQVTQMGQEVILRCVPISNHLYFYWYRQILGQKVEFLVSFYNNEISEKSEIFDDQFSVERPDGSNFTLKIRSTKLEDSAMYFCASSDQGAIEQFFGPGTRLTVL.

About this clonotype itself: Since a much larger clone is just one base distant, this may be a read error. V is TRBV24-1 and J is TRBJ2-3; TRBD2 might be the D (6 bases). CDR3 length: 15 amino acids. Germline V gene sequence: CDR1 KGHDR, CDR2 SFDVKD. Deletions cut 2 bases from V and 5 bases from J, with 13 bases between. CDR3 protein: CATSDWGLGKDTQYF. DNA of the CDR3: TGTGCCACCAGTGATTGGGGACTGGGTAAAGATACGCAGTATTTT.

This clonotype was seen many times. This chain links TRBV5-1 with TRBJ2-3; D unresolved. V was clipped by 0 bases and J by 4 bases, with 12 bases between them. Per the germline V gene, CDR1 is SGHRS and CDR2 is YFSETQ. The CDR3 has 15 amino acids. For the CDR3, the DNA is TGCGCCAGCAGCTTGGAGGTGGTCGGGCCAGATACGCAGTATTTT. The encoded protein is CASSLEVVGPDTQYF.

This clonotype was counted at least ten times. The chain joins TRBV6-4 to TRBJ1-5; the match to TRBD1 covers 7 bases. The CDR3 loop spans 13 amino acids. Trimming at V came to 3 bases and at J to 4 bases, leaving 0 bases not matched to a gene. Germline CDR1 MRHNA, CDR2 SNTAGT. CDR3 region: CASSEQGNQPQHF. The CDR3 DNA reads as TGTGCCAGCAGTGAACAGGGGAATCAGCCCCAGCATTTT.

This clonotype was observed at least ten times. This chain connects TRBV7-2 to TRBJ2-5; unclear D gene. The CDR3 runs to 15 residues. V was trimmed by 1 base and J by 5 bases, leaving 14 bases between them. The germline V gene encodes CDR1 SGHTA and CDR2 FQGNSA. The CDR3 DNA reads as TGTGCCAGCAGCTTAGTTCACGAGCTGACTGAGACCCAGTACTTC. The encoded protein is CASSLVHELTETQYF.

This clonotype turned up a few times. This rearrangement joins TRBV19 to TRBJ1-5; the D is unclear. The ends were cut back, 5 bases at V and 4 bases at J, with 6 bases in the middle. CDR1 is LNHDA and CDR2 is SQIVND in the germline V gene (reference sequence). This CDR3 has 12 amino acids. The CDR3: CASSARNQPQHF. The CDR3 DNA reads TGTGCCAGTAGTGCCAGGAATCAGCCCCAGCATTTT.

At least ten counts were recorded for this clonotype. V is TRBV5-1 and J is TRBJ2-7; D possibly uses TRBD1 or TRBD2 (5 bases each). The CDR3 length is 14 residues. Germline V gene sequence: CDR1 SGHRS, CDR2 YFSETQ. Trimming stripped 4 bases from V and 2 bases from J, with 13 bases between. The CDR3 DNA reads TGCGCCAGCAGCCCGACCGGGACCACCTACGAGCAGTACTTC. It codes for CASSPTGTTYEQYF.

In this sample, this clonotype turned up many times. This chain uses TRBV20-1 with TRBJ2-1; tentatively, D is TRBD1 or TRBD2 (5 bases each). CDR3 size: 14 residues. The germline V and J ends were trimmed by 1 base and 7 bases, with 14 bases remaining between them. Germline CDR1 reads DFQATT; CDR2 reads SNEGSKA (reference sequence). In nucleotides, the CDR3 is TGCAGTGCTAGAGTTGGGGGTGTACGAAATGAGCAGTTCTTC. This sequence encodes CSARVGGVRNEQFF.

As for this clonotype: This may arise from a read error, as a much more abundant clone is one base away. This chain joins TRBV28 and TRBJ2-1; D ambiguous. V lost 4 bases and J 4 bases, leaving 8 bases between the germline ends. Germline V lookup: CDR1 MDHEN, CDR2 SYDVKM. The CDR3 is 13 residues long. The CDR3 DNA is TGTGCCAGCAGTTCCGCCGGGTACAATGAGCAGTTCTTC. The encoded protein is CASSSAGYNEQFF. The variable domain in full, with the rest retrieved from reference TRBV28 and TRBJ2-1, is DVKVTQSSRYLVKRTGEKVFLECVQDMDHENMFWYRQDPGLGLRLIYFSYDVKMKEKGDIPEGYSVSREKKERFSLILESASTNQTSMYLCASSSAGYNEQFFGPGTRLTVL.

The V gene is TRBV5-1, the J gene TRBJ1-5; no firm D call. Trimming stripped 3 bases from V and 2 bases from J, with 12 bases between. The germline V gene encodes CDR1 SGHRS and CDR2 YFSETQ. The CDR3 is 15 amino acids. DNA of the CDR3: TGCGCCAGCAGCTGGGGTTCTGGTGGCAATCAGCCCCAGCATTTT. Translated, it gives CASSWGSGGNQPQHF.

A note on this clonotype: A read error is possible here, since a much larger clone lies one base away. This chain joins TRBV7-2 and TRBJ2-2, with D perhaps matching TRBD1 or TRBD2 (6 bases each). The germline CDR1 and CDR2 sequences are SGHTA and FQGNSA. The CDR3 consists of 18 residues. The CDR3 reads CASSLTSMGAANTGGLFF. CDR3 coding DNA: TGTGCCAGCAGCCTCACAAGTATGGGGGCCGCTAACACCGGGGGGCTGTTTTTT.

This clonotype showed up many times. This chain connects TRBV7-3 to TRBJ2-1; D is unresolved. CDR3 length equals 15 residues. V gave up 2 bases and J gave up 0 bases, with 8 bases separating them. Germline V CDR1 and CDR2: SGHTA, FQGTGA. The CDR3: CASSLAQSSYNEQFF. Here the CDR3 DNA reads TGTGCCAGCAGCTTAGCTCAGAGCTCCTACAATGAGCAGTTCTTC.

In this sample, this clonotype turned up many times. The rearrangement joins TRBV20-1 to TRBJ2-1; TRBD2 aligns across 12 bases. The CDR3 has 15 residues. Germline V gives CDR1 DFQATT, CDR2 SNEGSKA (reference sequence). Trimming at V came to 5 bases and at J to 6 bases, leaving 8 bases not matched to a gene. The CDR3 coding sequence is TGCAGTGCTCGAGTGCTAGCGGGAGGGAGCAATGAGCAGTTCTTC. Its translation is CSARVLAGGSNEQFF.

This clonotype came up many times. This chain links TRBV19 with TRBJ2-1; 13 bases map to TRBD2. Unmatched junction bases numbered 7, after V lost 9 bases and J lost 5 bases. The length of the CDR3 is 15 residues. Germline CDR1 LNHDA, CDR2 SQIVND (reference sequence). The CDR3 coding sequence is TGTGCCAGCACCGCCGGGACTAGCGGGGACAATGAGCAGTTCTTC. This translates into CASTAGTSGDNEQFF.

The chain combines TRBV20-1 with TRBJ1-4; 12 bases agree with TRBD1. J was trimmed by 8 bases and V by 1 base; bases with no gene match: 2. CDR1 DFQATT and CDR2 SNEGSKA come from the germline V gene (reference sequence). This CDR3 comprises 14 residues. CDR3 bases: TGCAGTGCTAGAGTCGGGACAGGGGGCGAAAAACTGTTTTTT. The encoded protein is CSARVGTGGEKLFF.

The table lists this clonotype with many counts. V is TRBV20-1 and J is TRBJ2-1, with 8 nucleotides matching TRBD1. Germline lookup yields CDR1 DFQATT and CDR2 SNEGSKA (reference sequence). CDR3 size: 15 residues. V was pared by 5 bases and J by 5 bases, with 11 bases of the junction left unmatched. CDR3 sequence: CSAGRTGPNNNEQFF. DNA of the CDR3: TGCAGTGCTGGAAGGACAGGGCCGAATAACAATGAGCAGTTCTTC.

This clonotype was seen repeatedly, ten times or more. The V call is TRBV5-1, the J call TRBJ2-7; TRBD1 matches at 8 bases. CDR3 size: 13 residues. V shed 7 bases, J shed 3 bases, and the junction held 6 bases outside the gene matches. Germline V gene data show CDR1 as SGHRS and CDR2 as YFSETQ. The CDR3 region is CASGTGNLYEQYF. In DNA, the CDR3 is TGCGCCAGCGGGACAGGTAACCTCTACGAGCAGTACTTC. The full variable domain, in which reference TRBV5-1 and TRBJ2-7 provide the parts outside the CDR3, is KAGVTQTPRYLIKTRGQQVTLSCSPISGHRSVSWYQQTPGQGLQFLFEYFSETQRNKGNFPGRFSGRQFSNSRSEMNVSTLELGDSALYLCASGTGNLYEQYFGPGTRLTVT.

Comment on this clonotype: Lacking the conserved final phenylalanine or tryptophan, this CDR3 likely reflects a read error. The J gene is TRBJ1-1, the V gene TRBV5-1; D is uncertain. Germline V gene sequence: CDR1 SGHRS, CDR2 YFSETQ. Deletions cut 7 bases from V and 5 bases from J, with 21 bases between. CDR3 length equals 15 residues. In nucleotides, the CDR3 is TGCGCCAGCGGACCTAGCCAGGCCAAAGGGACTGAAGCTTTCTTG. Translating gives CASGPSQAKGTEAFL.